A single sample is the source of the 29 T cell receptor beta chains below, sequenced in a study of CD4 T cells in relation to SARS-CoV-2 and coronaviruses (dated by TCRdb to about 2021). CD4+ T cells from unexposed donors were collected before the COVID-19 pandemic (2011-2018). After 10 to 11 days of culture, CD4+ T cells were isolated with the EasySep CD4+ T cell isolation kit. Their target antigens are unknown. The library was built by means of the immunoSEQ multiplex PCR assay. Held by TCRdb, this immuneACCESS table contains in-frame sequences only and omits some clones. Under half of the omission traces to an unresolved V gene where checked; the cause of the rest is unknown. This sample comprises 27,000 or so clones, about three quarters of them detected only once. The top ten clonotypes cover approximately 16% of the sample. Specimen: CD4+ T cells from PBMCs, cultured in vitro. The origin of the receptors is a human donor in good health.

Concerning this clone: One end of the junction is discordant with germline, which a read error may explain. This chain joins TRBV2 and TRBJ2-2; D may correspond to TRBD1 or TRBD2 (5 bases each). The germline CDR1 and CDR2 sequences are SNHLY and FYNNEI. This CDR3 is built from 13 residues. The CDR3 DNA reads TGTGCCAGCAGTCGGGACCTCGGTGGGGGGCTGTTTTTT. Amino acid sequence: CASSRDLGGGLFF.

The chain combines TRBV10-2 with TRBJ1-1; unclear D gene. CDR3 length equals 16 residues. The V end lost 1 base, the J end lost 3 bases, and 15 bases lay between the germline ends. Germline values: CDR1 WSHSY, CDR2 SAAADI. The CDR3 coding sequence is TGCGCCAGCAGTGAGTATGGACTTCCTCGGGACACTGAAGCTTTCTTT. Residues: CASSEYGLPRDTEAFF.

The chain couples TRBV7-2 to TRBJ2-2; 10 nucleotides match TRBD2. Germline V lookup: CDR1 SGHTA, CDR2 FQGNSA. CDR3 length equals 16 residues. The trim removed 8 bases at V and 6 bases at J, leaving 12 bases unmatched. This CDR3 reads CASRSFLAGAAGELFF. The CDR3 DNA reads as TGTGCCAGCCGCTCTTTCCTAGCGGGGGCCGCCGGGGAGCTGTTTTTT.

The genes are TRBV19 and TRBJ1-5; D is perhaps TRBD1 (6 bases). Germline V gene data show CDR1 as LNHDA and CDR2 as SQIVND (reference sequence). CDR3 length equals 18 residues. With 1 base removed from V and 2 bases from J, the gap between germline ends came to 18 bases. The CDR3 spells CASSIVSGAFSGNQPQHF. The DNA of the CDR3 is TGTGCCAGTAGTATAGTCTCAGGGGCCTTTTCAGGCAATCAGCCCCAGCATTTT.

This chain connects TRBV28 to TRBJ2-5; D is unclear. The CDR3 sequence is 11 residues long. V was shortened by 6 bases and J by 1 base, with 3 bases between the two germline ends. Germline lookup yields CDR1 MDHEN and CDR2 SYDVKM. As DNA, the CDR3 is TGTGCCAGCAGGCTCCAAGAGACCCAGTACTTC. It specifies CASRLQETQYF.

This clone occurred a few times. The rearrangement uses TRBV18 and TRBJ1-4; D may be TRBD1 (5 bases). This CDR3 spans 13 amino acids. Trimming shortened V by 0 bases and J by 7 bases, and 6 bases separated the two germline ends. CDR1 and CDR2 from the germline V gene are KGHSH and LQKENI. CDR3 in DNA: TGTGCCAGCTCACCACCCGGGGGTGAAAAACTGTTTTTT. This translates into CASSPPGGEKLFF.

Written as DNA, the CDR3 is TGTGCCATCAGTGAGTCTTTAACAGCTCGAGACGAGCAGTACTTC. Its translation: CAISESLTARDEQYF. The chain couples TRBV10-3 to TRBJ2-7; D unresolved. The CDR3 loop spans 15 amino acids. Germline V CDR1 and CDR2: ENHRY, SYGVKD. The V end lost 0 bases, the J end lost 5 bases, and 14 bases lay between the germline ends.

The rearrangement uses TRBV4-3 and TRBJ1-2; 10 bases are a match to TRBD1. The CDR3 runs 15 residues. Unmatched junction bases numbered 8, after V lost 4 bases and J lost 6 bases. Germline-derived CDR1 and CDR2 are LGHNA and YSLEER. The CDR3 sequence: CASSPTPGTGDGYTF. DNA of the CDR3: TGCGCCAGCAGCCCAACCCCCGGGACAGGGGATGGCTACACCTTC.

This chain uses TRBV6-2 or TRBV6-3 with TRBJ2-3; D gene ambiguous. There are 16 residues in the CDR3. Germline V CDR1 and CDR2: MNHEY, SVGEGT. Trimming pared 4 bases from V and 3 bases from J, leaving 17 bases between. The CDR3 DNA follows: TGTGCCAGCAGTTTGAAGGCGCGTAGTTTAACAGATACGCAGTATTTT. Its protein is CASSLKARSLTDTQYF.

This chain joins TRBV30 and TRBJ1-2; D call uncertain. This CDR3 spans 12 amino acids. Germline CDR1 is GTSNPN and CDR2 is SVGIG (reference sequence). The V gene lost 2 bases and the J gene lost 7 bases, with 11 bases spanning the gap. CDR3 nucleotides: TGTGCCTGGAGTTTAGGGAGGAGTGGCTACACCTTC. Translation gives CAWSLGRSGYTF.

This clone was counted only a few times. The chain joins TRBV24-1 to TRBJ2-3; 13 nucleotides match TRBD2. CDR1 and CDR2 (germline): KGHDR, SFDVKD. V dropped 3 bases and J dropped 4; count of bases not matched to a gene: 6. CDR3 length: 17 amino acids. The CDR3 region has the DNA TGTGCCACCAGTGATACCTCCGGACTAGCGGGAGCAGATACGCAGTATTTT. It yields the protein CATSDTSGLAGADTQYF.

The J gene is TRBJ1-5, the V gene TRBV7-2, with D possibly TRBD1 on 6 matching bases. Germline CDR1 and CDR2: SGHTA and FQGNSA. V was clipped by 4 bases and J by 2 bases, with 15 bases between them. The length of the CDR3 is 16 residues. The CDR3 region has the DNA TGTGCCAGCAGCTATTCAGGGGCAGGCGGCAATCAGCCCCAGCATTTT. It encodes CASSYSGAGGNQPQHF.

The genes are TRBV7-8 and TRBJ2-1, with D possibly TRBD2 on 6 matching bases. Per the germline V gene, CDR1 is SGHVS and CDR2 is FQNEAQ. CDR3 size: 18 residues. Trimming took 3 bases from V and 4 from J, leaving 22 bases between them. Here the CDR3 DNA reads TGTGCCAGCAGCTTCTCTCGACGGGAGCGGGTGGAGTACAATGAGCAGTTCTTC. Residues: CASSFSRRERVEYNEQFF.

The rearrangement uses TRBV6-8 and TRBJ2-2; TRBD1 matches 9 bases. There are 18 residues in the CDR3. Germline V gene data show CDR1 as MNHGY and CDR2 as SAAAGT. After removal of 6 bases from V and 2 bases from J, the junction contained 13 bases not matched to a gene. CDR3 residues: CASSRPPWGQGNTGELFF. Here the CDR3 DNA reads TGTGCCAGCAGCCGCCCCCCGTGGGGACAGGGTAACACCGGGGAGCTGTTTTTT.

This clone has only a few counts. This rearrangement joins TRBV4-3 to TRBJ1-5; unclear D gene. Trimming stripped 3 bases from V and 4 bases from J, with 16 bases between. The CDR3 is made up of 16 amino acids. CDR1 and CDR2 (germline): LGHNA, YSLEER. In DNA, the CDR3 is TGCGCCAGCAGCCAGGAATTAGCGGATTCTAATCAGCCCCAGCATTTT. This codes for CASSQELADSNQPQHF.

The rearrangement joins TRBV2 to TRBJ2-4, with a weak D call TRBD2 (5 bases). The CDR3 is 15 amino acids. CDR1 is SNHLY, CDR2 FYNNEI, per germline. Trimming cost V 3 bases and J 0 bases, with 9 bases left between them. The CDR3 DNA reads TGTGCCAGCAGTGAGACTACCCTAGCCAAAAACATTCAGTACTTC. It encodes CASSETTLAKNIQYF.

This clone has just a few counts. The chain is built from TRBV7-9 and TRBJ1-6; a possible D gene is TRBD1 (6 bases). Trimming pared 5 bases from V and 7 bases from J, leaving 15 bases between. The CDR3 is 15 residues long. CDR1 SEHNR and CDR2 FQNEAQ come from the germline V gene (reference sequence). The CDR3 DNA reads TGTGCCAGCAGCCCGAGACAGGCCCGGAATTCACCCCTCCACTTT. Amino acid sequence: CASSPRQARNSPLHF.

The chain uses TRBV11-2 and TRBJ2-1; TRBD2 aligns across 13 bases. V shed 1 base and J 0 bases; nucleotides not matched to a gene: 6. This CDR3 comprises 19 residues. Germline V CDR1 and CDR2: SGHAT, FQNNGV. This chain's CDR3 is CASSLVPGLAGSSYNEQFF. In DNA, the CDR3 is TGTGCCAGCAGCTTAGTCCCGGGACTAGCGGGAAGCTCCTACAATGAGCAGTTCTTC.

Here the CDR3 reads CASSPGYRGPRLNEKLFF. The CDR3, as DNA: TGTGCCAGCAGCCCCGGATACAGGGGACCCAGATTGAATGAAAAACTGTTTTTT. The chain has TRBV7-2 and TRBJ1-4, with 7 bases fitting TRBD1. Germline trimming cut 5 bases from V and 5 bases from J; bases unmatched to any gene: 17. The CDR3 contains 18 residues. Germline values: CDR1 SGHTA, CDR2 FQGNSA.

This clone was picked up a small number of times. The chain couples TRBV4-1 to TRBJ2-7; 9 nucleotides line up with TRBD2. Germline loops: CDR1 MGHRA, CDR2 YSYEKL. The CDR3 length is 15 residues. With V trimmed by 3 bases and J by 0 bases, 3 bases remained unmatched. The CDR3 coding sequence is TGCGCCAGCAGCCAGGGACTAGCCGTCTCCTACGAGCAGTACTTC. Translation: CASSQGLAVSYEQYF.

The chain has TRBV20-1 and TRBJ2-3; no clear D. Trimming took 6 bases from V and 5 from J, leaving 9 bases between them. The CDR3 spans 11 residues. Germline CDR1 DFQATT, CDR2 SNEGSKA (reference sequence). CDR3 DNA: TGCAGTGCGGGCTTTGGAGATACGCAGTATTTT. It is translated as CSAGFGDTQYF.

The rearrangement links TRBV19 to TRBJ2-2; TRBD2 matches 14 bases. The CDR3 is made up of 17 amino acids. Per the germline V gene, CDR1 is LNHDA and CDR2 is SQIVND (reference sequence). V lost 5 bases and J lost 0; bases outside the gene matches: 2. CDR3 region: CASSAGLAGANTGELFF. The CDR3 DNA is TGTGCCAGTAGTGCGGGACTAGCGGGAGCGAACACCGGGGAGCTGTTTTTT.

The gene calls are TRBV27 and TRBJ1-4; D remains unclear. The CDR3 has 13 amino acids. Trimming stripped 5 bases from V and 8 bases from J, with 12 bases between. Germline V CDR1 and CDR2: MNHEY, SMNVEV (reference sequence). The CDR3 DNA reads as TGTGCCAGCAGTGGGCGGGGAAGGGAAAAACTGTTTTTT. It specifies CASSGRGREKLFF. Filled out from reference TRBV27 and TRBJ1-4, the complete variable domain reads EAQVTQNPRYLITVTGKKLTVTCSQNMNHEYMSWYRQDPGLGLRQIYYSMNVEVTDKGDVPEGYKVSRKEKRNFPLILESPSPNQTSLYFCASSGRGREKLFFGSGTQLSVL.

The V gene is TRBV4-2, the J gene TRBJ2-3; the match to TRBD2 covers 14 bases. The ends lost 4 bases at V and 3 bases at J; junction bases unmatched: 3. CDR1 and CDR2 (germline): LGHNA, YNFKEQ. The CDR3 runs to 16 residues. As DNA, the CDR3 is TGTGCCAGCAGCCCTCGACTAGCGGGAGGGACAGATACGCAGTATTTT. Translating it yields CASSPRLAGGTDTQYF.

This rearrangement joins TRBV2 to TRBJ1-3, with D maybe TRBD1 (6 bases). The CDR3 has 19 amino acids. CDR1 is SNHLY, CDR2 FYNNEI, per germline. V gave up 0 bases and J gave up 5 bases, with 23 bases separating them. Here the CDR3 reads CASSEAMGGLGDLRNTIYF. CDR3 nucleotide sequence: TGTGCCAGCAGTGAAGCAATGGGGGGCCTAGGGGATTTGAGAAACACCATATATTTT.

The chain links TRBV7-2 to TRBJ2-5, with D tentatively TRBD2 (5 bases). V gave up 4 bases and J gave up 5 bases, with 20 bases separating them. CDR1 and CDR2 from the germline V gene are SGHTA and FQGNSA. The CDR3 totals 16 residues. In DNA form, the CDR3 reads TGTGCCAGCAGCTACGACGGAACCGGGATACGGGAGACCCAGTACTTC. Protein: CASSYDGTGIRETQYF.

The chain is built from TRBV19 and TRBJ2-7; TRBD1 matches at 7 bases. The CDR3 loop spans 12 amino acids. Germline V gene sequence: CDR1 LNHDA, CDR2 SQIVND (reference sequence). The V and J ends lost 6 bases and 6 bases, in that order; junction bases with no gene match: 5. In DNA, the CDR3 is TGTGCCAGTAGCCTAACAGGGGTCGAGCAGTACTTC. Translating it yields CASSLTGVEQYF.

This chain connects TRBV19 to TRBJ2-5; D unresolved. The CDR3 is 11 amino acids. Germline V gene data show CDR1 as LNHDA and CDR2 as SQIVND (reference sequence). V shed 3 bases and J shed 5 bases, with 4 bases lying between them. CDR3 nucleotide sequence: TGTGCCAGTAGTATCGAGGAGACCCAGTACTTC. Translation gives CASSIEETQYF.

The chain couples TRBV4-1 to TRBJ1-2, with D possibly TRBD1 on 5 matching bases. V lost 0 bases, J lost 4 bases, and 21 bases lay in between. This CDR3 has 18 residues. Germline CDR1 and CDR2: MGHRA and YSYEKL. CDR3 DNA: TGCGCCAGCAGCCAAGAATCATGGGGTAGGGGTCGGAGCTATGGCTACACCTTC. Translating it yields CASSQESWGRGRSYGYTF.